This TCR beta chain appears in the sequencing data of a study of blood T cells in healthy people across ages. This clonotype was found a few times. With a J-beta primer mix and a sample-barcoded 5' primer, a second PCR ran about 7 to 12 cycles. MiXCR was run by TCRdb on the 5' RACE reads, yielding one entry per CDR3 protein. The sample yields more than 1,000,000 distinct CDR3 sequences, about 25% seen once. Healthy Caucasian individuals from Russia aged about 6 to 95 served as donors. The length of the CDR3 is 17 residues. Trimming pared 2 bases from V and 0 bases from J, leaving 14 bases between. The germline V gene has CDR1 MGHRA and CDR2 YSYEKL. These records were also assigned to another study, of T cells of mothers and their children.

The receptor was isolated from a girl aged 2-9 years in good health. Input material: blood. The chain combines TRBV4-1 with TRBJ1-3; D is ambiguous. In DNA form, the CDR3 reads TGCGCCAGCAGCCAAACAGAACTTAGAGCCTCTGGAAACACCATATATTTT. Translated, it gives CASSQTELRASGNTIYF.